The clone carrying this T cell receptor beta chain was picked up many times. RNA transcripts yielded amplified TCR beta CDR3 regions. In the first-round RT-PCR of the TCR CDR3, the HTBI primer set was used. Via MiXCR, TCRdb re-called the multiplex PCR reads, giving one row per CDR3 protein. The sample lists a few hundred thousand distinct CDR3 sequences; 15% to 18% were seen once. The data originate from a study of T cells in Graves' hyperthyroidism and ophthalmopathy. The CDR3 is 16 residues long. The V end was cut by 3 bases, the J end by 2 bases, with 16 bases between. Looked up from germline, CDR1 is SNHLY and CDR2 is FYNNEI.

This chain uses TRBV2 with TRBJ1-2; D gene unclear. Sequencing was carried out using blood. This sequence was found in a woman in her 30s with Graves' hyperthyroidism. In DNA form, the CDR3 reads TGTGCCAGCAGTGACGGCGGTGGCGTGGTGAACTATGGCTACACCTTC. This codes for CASSDGGGVVNYGYTF.